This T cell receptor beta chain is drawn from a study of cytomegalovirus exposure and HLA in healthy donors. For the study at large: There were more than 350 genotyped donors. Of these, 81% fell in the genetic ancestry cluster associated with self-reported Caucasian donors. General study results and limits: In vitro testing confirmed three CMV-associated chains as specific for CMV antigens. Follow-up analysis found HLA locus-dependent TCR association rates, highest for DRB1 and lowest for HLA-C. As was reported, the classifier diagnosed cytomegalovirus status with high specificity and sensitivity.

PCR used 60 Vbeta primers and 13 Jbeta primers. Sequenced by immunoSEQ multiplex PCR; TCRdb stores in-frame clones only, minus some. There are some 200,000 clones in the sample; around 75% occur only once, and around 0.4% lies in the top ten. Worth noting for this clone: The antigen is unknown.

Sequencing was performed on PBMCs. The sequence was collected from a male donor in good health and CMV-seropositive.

Written as DNA, the CDR3 is TGTGCCATCAGTAGACACCAGGGGGCCGGAGAAAAACTGTTTTTT. Its protein product is CAISRHQGAGEKLFF. V and J are TRBV10-3 and TRBJ1-4, with 8 bases fitting TRBD1. V was clipped by 5 bases and J by 8 bases; unmatched bases: 10. The CDR3 consists of 15 residues. Germline V CDR1 and CDR2: ENHRY, SYGVKD.